This passage covers 25 T cell receptor beta chains from one sample sequenced in a study of OX40 agonist ivuxolimab in advanced cancers. Sequencing was performed with immunoSEQ multiplex PCR; in TCRdb, only in-frame clones are kept and a portion is missing. The sample lists 65,000 to 85,000 clones, approximately 85% occurring once. The specimen comprised CD4+ or CD8+ T cells sorted from blood, sampled in a trial of the OX40 agonist ivuxolimab. The receptors stem from an adult with an advanced solid tumor such as melanoma, head and neck, liver or kidney cancer.

V usage is TRBV18 and J usage is TRBJ1-4; D not resolved. Between the trimmed V and J ends, which lost 6 bases and 8 bases, there was a span of 16 bases. CDR1 is KGHSH, CDR2 LQKENI, per germline. The CDR3 covers 14 residues. CDR3 coding DNA: TGTGCCAGCTCGCAATCCCGGACGGAAGAAAAACTGTTTTTT. Amino acids: CASSQSRTEEKLFF.

The rearrangement links TRBV7-2 to TRBJ2-1; D not certain. The CDR3 covers 15 residues. Trimming removed 3 bases from V and 4 bases from J, with 13 bases in between. Germline CDR1 and CDR2: SGHTA and FQGNSA. The CDR3 loop reads CASSFPPVRYNEQFF. The CDR3 nucleotides read TGTGCCAGCAGCTTCCCGCCGGTGAGATACAATGAGCAGTTCTTC.

This rearrangement joins TRBV27 to TRBJ2-1; D is uncertain. The germline CDR1 and CDR2 sequences are MNHEY and SMNVEV (reference sequence). V lost 6 bases and J lost 0, with 21 bases in between. The length of the CDR3 is 18 residues. The CDR3 nucleotides are TGTGCCAGCAGGAAATCGGACCTGGGATTAGGCTCCTACAATGAGCAGTTCTTC. Translated: CASRKSDLGLGSYNEQFF.

V and J are TRBV28 and TRBJ2-4, with 7 bases fitting TRBD1. The CDR3 extends over 13 amino acids. Germline CDR1 reads MDHEN; CDR2 reads SYDVKM. Losses at the gene ends were 8 bases for V and 7 bases for J; bases not matched to a gene: 8. The CDR3 reads CASLTTGMNIQYF. The CDR3, as DNA: TGTGCCAGCTTAACGACAGGGATGAACATTCAGTACTTC.

The chain employs TRBV23-1 and TRBJ1-5; D remains ambiguous. TRBV23-1 has ORF status, its function being uncertain. Trimming left V 0 bases short and J 3 bases short, with 9 bases between. CDR3 size: 15 residues. The CDR3 DNA sequence: TGCGCCAGCAGTCAATCTCTGACTTACAATCAGCCCCAGCATTTT. Translated: CASSQSLTYNQPQHF.

The chain employs TRBV30 and TRBJ1-4; D remains ambiguous. Trimming shortened V by 1 base and J by 5 bases, and 11 bases separated the two germline ends. From germline, CDR1 is GTSNPN and CDR2 SVGIG (reference sequence). The CDR3 runs to 14 residues. The CDR3 is CAWSDRALNEKLFF. The CDR3 region has the DNA TGTGCCTGGAGTGACCGGGCACTCAATGAAAAACTGTTTTTT.

Here the CDR3 reads CASSLVGTRRGYTF. CDR3 nucleotides: TGCGCCAGCAGCTTGGTCGGGACTCGGCGGGGCTACACCTTC. The chain links TRBV5-1 to TRBJ1-2, with TRBD1 as a possible D gene (5 bases). The germline gives CDR1 SGHRS, CDR2 YFSETQ. This CDR3 has 14 amino acids. Trimming removed 0 bases at V and 8 bases at J, with 14 bases between.

The chain joins TRBV18 to TRBJ2-3; D possibly corresponds to TRBD2 (6 bases). CDR1 and CDR2 from the germline V gene are KGHSH and LQKENI. This CDR3 is 15 amino acids long. The V gene lost 3 bases and the J gene lost 9 bases, with 19 bases spanning the gap. The CDR3 reads CASSPYSGASDTQYF. CDR3 bases: TGTGCCAGCTCACCTTATAGCGGCGCGAGTGACACGCAGTATTTT.

This chain joins TRBV29-1 and TRBJ2-1, with D unclear. Deletions cut 7 bases from V and 9 bases from J, with 13 bases between. In germline, CDR1 is SQVTM, CDR2 ANQGSEA. CDR3 length: 11 residues. CDR3 nucleotide sequence: TGCAGCGAATTGCCTCCCTTTGAGCAGTTCTTC. Protein sequence: CSELPPFEQFF.

This rearrangement joins TRBV11-1 to TRBJ2-3; D may correspond to TRBD1 or TRBD2 (6 bases each). Trimming shortened V by 5 bases and J by 0 bases, and 15 bases separated the two germline ends. The CDR3 covers 16 residues. Germline CDR1 SGHAT, CDR2 FQDESV (reference sequence). Here the CDR3 DNA reads TGTGCCAGCAGCCCGCGGGACATCGCTAGCACAGATACGCAGTATTTT. Protein product: CASSPRDIASTDTQYF.

The genes are TRBV11-2 and TRBJ1-2; possibly TRBD1 for D (6 bases). Deletions cut 3 bases from V and 7 bases from J, with 12 bases between. CDR1 SGHAT and CDR2 FQNNGV come from the germline V gene. This CDR3 spans 13 amino acids. Written as DNA, the CDR3 is TGTGCCAGCAGCTTCGCTACGACAGGTGGCTACACCTTC. Protein sequence: CASSFATTGGYTF.

V and J are TRBV28 and TRBJ1-1; D gene uncertain. The V and J ends lost 8 bases and 1 base respectively, with 14 bases between them. The germline V gene has CDR1 MDHEN and CDR2 SYDVKM. The CDR3 has 14 amino acids. The CDR3 region has the DNA TGTGCCAGCCCCCCCAGAGGTGGGAACACTGAAGCTTTCTTT. This encodes CASPPRGGNTEAFF.

V usage is TRBV27 and J usage is TRBJ2-1; 11 bases map to TRBD2. With V trimmed by 2 bases and J by 5 bases, 8 bases remained unmatched. The CDR3 loop spans 17 amino acids. CDR1 MNHEY and CDR2 SMNVEV come from the germline V gene (reference sequence). CDR3 DNA: TGTGCCAGCAGTTTAGGACTCCTAGCGGGAGGTAACAATGAGCAGTTCTTC. It encodes CASSLGLLAGGNNEQFF.

The rearrangement joins TRBV25-1 to TRBJ1-1; D ambiguous. This CDR3 comprises 14 residues. In germline, CDR1 is MGHDK, CDR2 SYGVNS. V was trimmed by 3 bases and J by 5 bases, leaving 13 bases between them. CDR3 coding DNA: TGTGCCAGCAGTGACCCGGGCAGAGGGACTGAAGCTTTCTTT. Translation gives CASSDPGRGTEAFF. The full variable domain, completed using reference TRBV25-1 and TRBJ1-1, is EADIYQTPRYLVIGTGKKITLECSQTMGHDKMYWYQQDPGMELHLIHYSYGVNSTEKGDLSSESTVSRIRTEHFPLTLESARPSHTSQYLCASSDPGRGTEAFFGQGTRLTVV.

The V gene is TRBV19, the J gene TRBJ1-2; TRBD1 might be the D (6 bases). The CDR3 consists of 13 residues. Between the trimmed V and J ends, which lost 5 bases and 2 bases, there was a span of 9 bases. CDR1 and CDR2 (germline): LNHDA, SQIVND (reference sequence). CDR3 nucleotides: TGTGCCAGTAGTCCAACAGGGAACTATGGCTACACCTTC. Protein sequence: CASSPTGNYGYTF.

The chain employs TRBV14 and TRBJ1-6; weak D call: TRBD1 (5 bases). The CDR3 extends over 15 amino acids. Germline assignment: CDR1 SGHDN and CDR2 FVKESK. Trimming left V 4 bases short and J 7 bases short, with 14 bases between. As DNA, the CDR3 is TGTGCCAGCAGCCCTCTGGGGCAGGGAAATTCACCCCTCCACTTT. This gives the protein CASSPLGQGNSPLHF.

The chain recombines TRBV4-3 with TRBJ2-5; the match to TRBD2 covers 12 bases. Germline-derived CDR1 and CDR2 are LGHNA and YSLEER. CDR3 length: 17 residues. Trimming took 4 bases from V and 0 from J; bases not matched to a gene: 6. The CDR3 DNA reads TGCGCCAGCAGCCGGGCTACTAGCGGGGGGTACCAAGAGACCCAGTACTTC. Amino acid sequence: CASSRATSGGYQETQYF.

The CDR3 DNA sequence: TGTGCCAGCTCACCCGAGTTAGGGGTGTTAAACACTGAAGCTTTCTTT. Its protein product is CASSPELGVLNTEAFF. The V gene is TRBV18, the J gene TRBJ1-1; perhaps TRBD1 as D (5 bases). Germline loops: CDR1 KGHSH, CDR2 LQKENI. CDR3 length: 16 amino acids. V was cut by 3 bases and J by 2 bases, with 16 bases left in between.

This clone was recorded only once. This sequence joins TRBV6-5 and TRBJ2-5; D ambiguous. Judging by the DNA end, TRBJ2-7 fits better; the J call may be wrong. The CDR3 spans 12 residues. CDR1 and CDR2 (germline): MNHEY, SVGAGI. CDR3 sequence: CASSTRRYEQYF. The CDR3 nucleotides are TGTGCCAGCAGTACCAGACGGTACGAGCAGTACTTC.

The genes are TRBV4-1 and TRBJ1-5, with TRBD1 as a possible D gene (6 bases). V lost 4 bases and J lost 5, with 15 bases in between. The CDR3 is 15 amino acids. From germline, CDR1 is MGHRA and CDR2 YSYEKL. This CDR3 is CASSLIQGGDQPQHF. CDR3 sequence (DNA): TGCGCCAGCAGCCTCATACAGGGTGGGGATCAGCCCCAGCATTTT.

The chain couples TRBV5-1 to TRBJ1-1, with a weak D call TRBD1 (5 bases). The germline V and J ends were trimmed by 3 bases and 2 bases, with 14 bases remaining between them. The CDR3 contains 15 residues. Germline values: CDR1 SGHRS, CDR2 YFSETQ. CDR3 DNA: TGCGCCAGCAGCTCCAGCGGGACGGGAAACACTGAAGCTTTCTTT. Translated: CASSSSGTGNTEAFF.

The gene calls are TRBV5-1 and TRBJ1-1; unclear D gene. Per germline, CDR1 SGHRS and CDR2 YFSETQ. The V gene lost 0 bases and the J gene lost 1 base, with 7 bases spanning the gap. The CDR3 runs to 14 residues. The CDR3 spells CASSLGAPNTEAFF. In DNA, the CDR3 is TGCGCCAGCAGCTTGGGAGCCCCGAACACTGAAGCTTTCTTT. Based on the CDR3 plus reference TRBV5-1 and TRBJ1-1, the full variable domain is KAGVTQTPRYLIKTRGQQVTLSCSPISGHRSVSWYQQTPGQGLQFLFEYFSETQRNKGNFPGRFSGRQFSNSRSEMNVSTLELGDSALYLCASSLGAPNTEAFFGQGTRLTVV.

This sequence joins TRBV15 and TRBJ2-6; TRBD1 might be the D (5 bases). In germline, CDR1 is LNHNV, CDR2 YYDKDF (reference sequence). This CDR3 region has 17 residues. The V and J ends lost 7 bases and 0 bases respectively, with 16 bases between them. The CDR3 nucleotides are TGTGCCACCACCTACCTAGGGGTGAGCTCTGGGGCCAACGTCCTGACTTTC. Protein: CATTYLGVSSGANVLTF.

This chain uses TRBV5-1 with TRBJ2-2; D may match TRBD1 or TRBD2 (5 bases each). Germline loops: CDR1 SGHRS, CDR2 YFSETQ. The CDR3 totals 16 residues. Trimming stripped 4 bases from V and 3 bases from J, with 16 bases between. The CDR3 DNA is TGCGCCAGCAGCATAACCGGGACGGGTCACACCGGGGAGCTGTTTTTT. Its protein product is CASSITGTGHTGELFF.

The rearrangement links TRBV29-1 to TRBJ2-3; 9 bases map to TRBD2. Germline loops: CDR1 SQVTM, CDR2 ANQGSEA. Losses at the gene ends were 7 bases for V and 2 bases for J; bases not matched to a gene: 4. The CDR3 has 13 amino acids. The CDR3 sequence: CSAAGGYTDTQYF. The CDR3 bases are TGCAGCGCGGCGGGGGGGTACACAGATACGCAGTATTTT.